Following are 26 T cell receptor beta chains from one sample sequenced in a study of patients and donors after allogeneic stem cell transplantation. A single record per CDR3 protein comes from TCRdb applying MiXCR to the RT-PCR reads. The sample consists of some 31,000 distinct CDR3 sequences, 37% of them appearing once. The sequenced sample consisted of blood, either unsorted or a sorted T cell fraction (not recorded which). These receptors came from a human donor who was either an allogeneic HSCT recipient or a stem cell or donor lymphocyte infusion donor (not recorded which). It is not recorded whose cells these are; they may come from a transplant donor.

This clonotype was seen a handful of times. J is TRBJ1-4 and V is TRBV20-1, with D uncertain. The germline V gene encodes CDR1 DFQATT and CDR2 SNEGSKA (reference sequence). This CDR3 is built from 13 residues. Trimming cost V 5 bases and J 5 bases, with 12 bases left between them. The CDR3 loop is CSAQNNSNEKLFF. The DNA for the CDR3 is TGCAGTGCTCAAAACAACAGCAATGAAAAACTGTTTTTT.

This clonotype showed up many times. The chain combines TRBV20-1 with TRBJ1-1; 7 nucleotides line up with TRBD1. The CDR3 contains 16 residues. The germline V gene encodes CDR1 DFQATT and CDR2 SNEGSKA (reference sequence). The V gene end was trimmed by 6 bases and the J gene end by 2 bases; junction bases not matched to a gene: 15. As DNA, the CDR3 is TGCAGTGCCCCCCCGGAACAGGGGATAAGTAACACTGAAGCTTTCTTT. Amino acids: CSAPPEQGISNTEAFF.

J is TRBJ2-1 and V is TRBV9; 8 nucleotides line up with TRBD2. Germline CDR1 SGDLS, CDR2 YYNGEE. V lost 4 bases and J lost 4; bases outside the gene matches: 13. The CDR3 is 17 residues long. CDR3 DNA: TGTGCCAGCAGCAAAGGACTAGCCCGAGTCCTATACAATGAGCAGTTCTTC. This encodes CASSKGLARVLYNEQFF.

This clonotype appeared a few times. V and J are TRBV25-1 and TRBJ2-5; TRBD1 matches at 8 bases. Germline CDR1 is MGHDK and CDR2 is SYGVNS. This CDR3 is built from 14 residues. The trim removed 5 bases at V and 1 base at J, leaving 3 bases unmatched. The CDR3 nucleotides are TGTGCCAGCAGTTGGGGACAGGCCCAAGAGACCCAGTACTTC. It yields the protein CASSWGQAQETQYF.

The chain employs TRBV5-1 and TRBJ1-5, with 9 bases that match TRBD1. The V gene's germline CDR1 is SGHRS and CDR2 YFSETQ. V dropped 4 bases and J dropped 5; count of bases not matched to a gene: 4. This CDR3 spans 14 amino acids. The CDR3 loop is CASSEQGADQPQHF. CDR3 sequence (DNA): TGCGCCAGCAGCGAACAGGGGGCCGATCAGCCCCAGCATTTT.

This clonotype came up a few times. This chain joins TRBV20-1 and TRBJ2-2; 7 bases agree with TRBD2. J lost 3 bases, V lost 4 bases, and 5 bases had no gene match. This CDR3 region has 14 residues. CDR1 and CDR2 from the germline V gene are DFQATT and SNEGSKA (reference sequence). CDR3 bases: TGCAGTGCTATCGGCGGGGGACACACCGGGGAGCTGTTTTTT. It is translated as CSAIGGGHTGELFF.

Of note for this clonotype: One junction end does not reproduce the germline sequence, and a read error may be involved. V gene TRBV5-1 combines with J gene TRBJ2-5, with D perhaps matching TRBD1 or TRBD2 (5 bases each). The CDR3 is made up of 17 amino acids. From germline, CDR1 is SGHRS and CDR2 YFSETQ. The CDR3 DNA reads as TGCGCCAGCACCTTGAGCGTGGATTCGGGGCACCAAGAGACCCAGTACTTC. This translates into CASTLSVDSGHQETQYF.

CDR3 DNA: TGTGCCAGCAGCCGTCGGACAGCCCCGTCCATCTACGAGCAGTACTTC. This sequence encodes CASSRRTAPSIYEQYF. The chain carries TRBV9 and TRBJ2-7, with a weak D call TRBD1 (6 bases). CDR1 and CDR2 from the germline V gene are SGDLS and YYNGEE. Trimming removed 4 bases at V and 3 bases at J, with 20 bases between. The CDR3 length is 16 residues.

V usage is TRBV4-3 and J usage is TRBJ2-7; 7 nucleotides agree with TRBD1. The junction had 12 bases not matched to a gene; V was cut back by 1 base and J by 0 bases. Germline values: CDR1 LGHNA, CDR2 YSLEER. This CDR3 region has 18 residues. The CDR3 region has the DNA TGCGCCAGCAGCCAAGGTCCGCTGGGACAGCCGAGCTCCTACGAGCAGTACTTC. Its translation is CASSQGPLGQPSSYEQYF.

The chain uses TRBV7-2 and TRBJ2-3; no firm D call. Germline V CDR1 and CDR2: SGHTA, FQGNSA. Trimming left V 5 bases short and J 3 bases short, with 9 bases between. This CDR3 has 13 amino acids. The CDR3 DNA reads as TGTGCCAGCAGCCGAAAACCGACAGATACGCAGTATTTT. As protein: CASSRKPTDTQYF. The variable domain in full, with the rest retrieved from reference TRBV7-2 and TRBJ2-3, is GAGVSQSPSNKVTEKGKDVELRCDPISGHTALYWYRQSLGQGLEFLIYFQGNSAPDKSGLPSDRFSAERTGGSVSTLTIQRTQQEDSAVYLCASSRKPTDTQYFGPGTRLTVL.

The gene calls are TRBV25-1 and TRBJ2-1; D is possibly TRBD2 (7 bases). The length of the CDR3 is 15 residues. V was shortened by 5 bases and J by 0 bases, with 11 bases between the two germline ends. Germline CDR1 and CDR2: MGHDK and SYGVNS. CDR3 in amino acids: CASSSGTSSYNEQFF. The DNA for the CDR3 is TGTGCCAGCAGTAGCGGGACAAGCTCCTACAATGAGCAGTTCTTC.

The chain is built from TRBV24-1 and TRBJ2-1; 9 bases fit TRBD2. The CDR3 is 16 amino acids. With 1 base clipped from V and 5 bases from J, the junction kept 5 bases outside the gene matches. The germline V gene has CDR1 KGHDR and CDR2 SFDVKD. The CDR3: CATSDFRLAGNNEQFF. The CDR3 nucleotides read TGTGCCACCAGTGATTTTAGGCTAGCGGGAAACAATGAGCAGTTCTTC.

This clonotype appeared a few times. The chain links TRBV10-3 to TRBJ1-1; D possibly corresponds to TRBD1 (5 bases). From germline, CDR1 is ENHRY and CDR2 SYGVKD. V dropped 10 bases and J dropped 2 bases, with 20 bases sitting between them. The CDR3 totals 15 residues. CDR3 amino acids: CATTPRGSPNTEAFF. The CDR3 DNA is TGTGCCACCACCCCTAGGGGCAGCCCAAACACTGAAGCTTTCTTT.

There are a few counts of this clonotype. The chain links TRBV7-9 to TRBJ1-5; weak D call: TRBD1 (6 bases). Germline CDR1 is SEHNR and CDR2 is FQNEAQ (reference sequence). Trimming stripped 5 bases from V and 4 bases from J, with 15 bases between. This CDR3 contains 15 residues. This CDR3 is CASSMTGPLNQPQHF. The CDR3 DNA follows: TGTGCCAGCAGCATGACAGGCCCCCTGAATCAGCCCCAGCATTTT.

In its sample, this clonotype was seen a few times. The CDR3 sequence is CASSLGAFIETQYF. The CDR3 DNA sequence: TGTGCCAGCAGCTTAGGAGCCTTTATAGAGACCCAGTACTTC. V and J are TRBV7-9 and TRBJ2-5; unclear D gene. Trimming cost V 1 base and J 4 bases, with 10 bases left between them. The CDR3 totals 14 residues. Germline V gene data show CDR1 as SEHNR and CDR2 as FQNEAQ (reference sequence).

The table lists this clonotype with a few counts. V gene TRBV11-3 combines with J gene TRBJ2-2, with a weak D call TRBD1 (7 bases). The CDR3 contains 16 residues. In germline, CDR1 is SGHNT, CDR2 YENEEA. The V gene lost 4 bases and the J gene lost 5 bases, with 17 bases spanning the gap. CDR3 protein: CASSSLSSGGTGELFF. The CDR3 coding sequence is TGTGCCAGCAGCTCCCTATCCTCAGGGGGGACCGGGGAGCTGTTTTTT. Full variable domain (remainder filled in from reference TRBV11-3 and TRBJ2-2): EAGVVQSPRYKIIEKKQPVAFWCNPISGHNTLYWYLQNLGQGPELLIRYENEEAVDDSQLPKDRFSAERLKGVDSTLKIQPAELGDSAVYLCASSSLSSGGTGELFFGEGSRLTVL.

Only a few counts were recorded for this clonotype. The chain links TRBV9 to TRBJ1-5; D remains ambiguous. The V gene lost 5 bases and the J gene lost 4 bases, with 13 bases spanning the gap. Germline CDR1 is SGDLS and CDR2 is YYNGEE. This CDR3 has 14 amino acids. The CDR3 sequence: CASSQGQVNQPQHF. The CDR3 DNA sequence: TGTGCCAGCAGTCAAGGGCAGGTTAATCAGCCCCAGCATTTT.

Written as DNA, the CDR3 is TGTGCCAGCAGCTTAGTTCCTTTTGAAACGCAGTATTTT. As protein: CASSLVPFETQYF. The V gene is TRBV11-2, the J gene TRBJ2-3; unclear D gene. Germline lookup yields CDR1 SGHAT and CDR2 FQNNGV. V lost 1 base to trimming and J lost 9 bases, with 11 bases between them. CDR3 size: 13 residues. Drawing the rest from reference TRBV11-2 and TRBJ2-3, the complete variable domain is EAGVAQSPRYKIIEKRQSVAFWCNPISGHATLYWYQQILGQGPKLLIQFQNNGVVDDSQLPKDRFSAERLKGVDSTLKIQPAKLEDSAVYLCASSLVPFETQYFGPGTRLTVL.

In its sample, this clonotype was seen many times. V gene TRBV9 combines with J gene TRBJ2-7; 11 nucleotides match TRBD2. The junction had 6 bases not matched to a gene; V was cut back by 2 bases and J by 2 bases. CDR3 length equals 16 residues. Germline V gene lookup returns CDR1 SGDLS and CDR2 YYNGEE. This CDR3 reads CASSVTVTSGAYEQYF. The CDR3 nucleotides read TGTGCCAGCAGCGTTACGGTGACTAGCGGGGCCTACGAGCAGTACTTC.

This clonotype was detected only a few times. The chain is built from TRBV21-1 and TRBJ1-1. TRBV21-1 is deemed a pseudogene. The CDR3 has 13 amino acids. The CDR3 here is CASSKVWSTEAFF. The CDR3 region has the DNA TGTGCCAGCAGCAAAGTTTGGTCTACTGAAGCTTTCTTT.

The V and J genes are TRBV18 and TRBJ2-5; D is uncertain. CDR1 and CDR2 (germline): KGHSH, LQKENI. CDR3 length: 13 residues. V was trimmed by 0 bases and J by 3 bases, leaving 5 bases between them. CDR3 nucleotide sequence: TGTGCCAGCTCACCACCGATCAAAGAGACCCAGTACTTC. Encoded protein: CASSPPIKETQYF.

This clonotype has more than one count but fewer than ten. The chain joins TRBV7-9 to TRBJ2-7; D remains unclear. Germline loops: CDR1 SEHNR, CDR2 FQNEAQ (reference sequence). This CDR3 is 14 amino acids long. Trimming stripped 3 bases from V and 1 base from J, with 10 bases between. CDR3 bases: TGTGCCAGCAGCTTTAGCCGTAATTCCTACGAGCAGTACGTC. It specifies CASSFSRNSYEQYV.

A few counts support this clonotype. CDR3 amino acids: CASSPARNPGLTYEQYF. CDR3 sequence (DNA): TGTGCCAGCAGCCCAGCACGGAACCCCGGGCTAACCTACGAGCAGTACTTC. The chain is built from TRBV14 and TRBJ2-7; D is ambiguous. Germline loops: CDR1 SGHDN, CDR2 FVKESK. Trimming shortened V by 4 bases and J by 2 bases, and 21 bases separated the two germline ends. The CDR3 spans 17 residues.

This clonotype was observed many times. The chain combines TRBV15 with TRBJ2-1; D is unclear. The CDR3 covers 14 residues. Trimming took 3 bases from V and 0 from J, leaving 6 bases between them. Per the germline V gene, CDR1 is LNHNV and CDR2 is YYDKDF (reference sequence). For the CDR3, the DNA is TGTGCCACCAGCAGGGTGAGCTCCTACAATGAGCAGTTCTTC. Amino acids: CATSRVSSYNEQFF.

J is TRBJ2-4 and V is TRBV11-3, with D uncertain. The CDR3 runs to 14 residues. The V gene's germline CDR1 is SGHNT and CDR2 YENEEA. Trimming cost V 2 bases and J 1 base, with 6 bases left between them. The CDR3 bases are TGTGCCAGCAGCTTATCTGGCGCCAAAAACATTCAGTACTTC. Protein: CASSLSGAKNIQYF.

The chain recombines TRBV7-9 with TRBJ2-6; no clear D gene. V was pared by 2 bases and J by 0 bases, with 8 bases between. In germline, CDR1 is SEHNR, CDR2 FQNEAQ (reference sequence). The length of the CDR3 is 16 residues. As DNA, the CDR3 is TGTGCCAGCAGCTTAATTTGGAGCTCTGGGGCCAACGTCCTGACTTTC. It specifies CASSLIWSSGANVLTF.